The rows below give T cell receptor beta chains drawn from one sample of a study of pediatric ulcerative colitis. Produced via immunoSEQ multiplex PCR; TCRdb's table is partial and in-frame only. The repertoire has about 37,000 clones, roughly four fifths of them found once; the top ten carry 8% to 9.5%. The specimen was gut tissue. The source of these receptors is a boy younger than 18 with severe ulcerative colitis. The CDR3 runs from the conserved cysteine through the conserved F or W. The D gene is left open where the match is weak. Clone size is not always given. Where it is, it says once, few, many or a class for expanded clones.

J | D | size | length | V | CDR3 | DNA
TRBJ2-3 | TRBD2 | . | 17 | TRBV19 | CASSPGGLAALTDTQYF | TGTGCCAGTAGTCCCGGGGGACTAGCGGCCCTCACAGATACGCAGTATTTT
TRBJ1-5 | . | . | 15 | TRBV19 | CASRLRRYSNQPQHF | TGTGCCAGTAGGCTCAGACGGTATAGCAATCAGCCCCAGCATTTT
TRBJ1-4 | . | . | 12 | TRBV5-6 | CASSSLRGKLFF | TGTGCCAGCAGCAGCCTCAGGGGAAAACTGTTTTTT
TRBJ2-3 | . | . | 12 | TRBV29-1 | CSVDVLGDTQYF | TGCAGCGTTGATGTATTGGGCGATACGCAGTATTTT
TRBJ1-2 | . | . | 13 | TRBV6-5 | CASSLNPVGGYTF | TGTGCCAGCAGCCTAAATCCCGTTGGTGGCTACACCTTC
TRBJ2-5 | TRBD1 | few | 14 | TRBV28 | CASSPGQGIETQYF | TGTGCCAGCAGCCCGGGACAGGGGATTGAGACCCAGTACTTC
TRBJ2-1 | TRBD1 | few | 13 | TRBV28 | CASTGQYYNEQFF | TGTGCCAGCACGGGACAGTACTACAATGAGCAGTTCTTC
TRBJ1-2 | TRBD1 | . | 18 | TRBV14 | CASSVRGGRGSNSYGYTF | TGTGCCAGCAGCGTTCGCGGCGGCAGGGGGTCCAATTCGTATGGCTACACCTTC
TRBJ1-1 | . | . | 14 | TRBV5-1 | CASSLPSSDTEAFF | TGCGCCAGCAGCTTACCAAGCTCGGACACTGAAGCTTTCTTT
TRBJ2-3 | . | . | 15 | TRBV5-4 | CASSLWTQGTDTQYF | TGTGCCAGCAGCCTATGGACACAAGGCACAGATACGCAGTATTTT
TRBJ2-7 | . | . | 13 | TRBV5-1 | CASSLASSYEQYF | TGCGCCAGCAGCTTGGCTTCATCCTACGAGCAGTACTTC
TRBJ1-3 | TRBD1 | few | 16 | TRBV9 | CASSAFDRGYGNTIYF | TGTGCCAGCAGCGCCTTCGACAGGGGGTACGGAAACACCATATATTTT
TRBJ2-5 | . | . | 13 | TRBV13 | CASSQTTQETQYF | TGTGCCAGCAGCCAAACGACCCAAGAGACCCAGTACTTC
TRBJ2-5 | . | few | 12 | TRBV2 | CASSEVQETQYF | TGTGCCAGCAGTGAAGTTCAAGAGACCCAGTACTTC
TRBJ2-7 | . | . | 20 | TRBV28 | CASSSYFGGVRGVRPYEQYF | TGTGCCAGCAGTTCCTATTTTGGGGGCGTCCGGGGGGTCCGTCCCTACGAGCAGTACTTC